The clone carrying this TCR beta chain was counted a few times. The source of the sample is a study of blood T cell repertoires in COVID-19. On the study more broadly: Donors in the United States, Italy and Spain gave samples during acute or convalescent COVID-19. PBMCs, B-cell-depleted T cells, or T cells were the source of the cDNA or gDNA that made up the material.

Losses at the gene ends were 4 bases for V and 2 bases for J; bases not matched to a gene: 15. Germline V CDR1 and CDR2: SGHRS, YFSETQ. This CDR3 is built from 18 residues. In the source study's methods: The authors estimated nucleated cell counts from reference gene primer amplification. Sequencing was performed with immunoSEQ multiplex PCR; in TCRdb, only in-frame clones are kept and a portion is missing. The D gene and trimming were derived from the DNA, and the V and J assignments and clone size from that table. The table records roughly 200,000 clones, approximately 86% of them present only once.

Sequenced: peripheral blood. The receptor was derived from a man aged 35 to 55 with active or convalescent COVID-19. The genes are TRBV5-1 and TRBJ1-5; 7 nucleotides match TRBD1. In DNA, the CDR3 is TGCGCCAGCAGCACCAGGGGGTCATGGATAGCGGGCAATCAGCCCCAGCATTTT. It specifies CASSTRGSWIAGNQPQHF.